The subject of this entry is one T cell receptor (beta chain). Its antigen is currently unknown. These data belong to a study of cytomegalovirus exposure and HLA in healthy donors. Study results and limitations: Presence/absence analysis assumed near-uniform sequencing depth across donors. Productive status was seen about 87% or about 30% of the time for most TCR beta V segments in an earlier analysis.

The V segment lost 6 bases and the J segment 2 bases; nucleotides outside the gene matches: 6. Germline V gene lookup returns CDR1 SNHLY and CDR2 FYNNEI. CDR3 length: 15 amino acids. In the PCR, 60 Vbeta and 13 Jbeta primers were used. TCRdb keeps only in-frame clones here, not all; method: immunoSEQ multiplex PCR. The sample has more than 80,000 clones, roughly 80% seen once. The sequence derives from a girl aged 2-10 years in good health and CMV-seropositive. The V gene is TRBV2, the J gene TRBJ2-1; 8 bases are a match to TRBD2. The specimen sequenced was PBMCs. The CDR3 here is CASSALAAPYNEQFF. The CDR3 coding sequence is TGTGCCAGCAGCGCACTAGCGGCTCCCTACAATGAGCAGTTCTTC.